This T cell receptor beta chain appears in the sequencing data of a study of blood T cells in healthy people across ages. Study conclusions and caveats: Without sorted subsets, naive and antigen-experienced compartments could not be conclusively compared.

The CDR3 sequence is 13 residues long. Looked up from germline, CDR1 is DFQATT and CDR2 is SNEGSKA (reference sequence). With 2 bases clipped from V and 15 bases from J, the junction kept 13 bases outside the gene matches. Using a J-beta primer mix together with a sample-barcoded 5' primer, a second PCR was run for about 6 to 12 cycles. TCRdb redid the calling of the 5' RACE reads with MiXCR, one entry per CDR3 protein. The table has more than 900,000 distinct CDR3 sequences, approximately 25% seen once. A note on this clonotype: What it binds is unknown.

These same records also appear under a second study, on T cells of mothers and their children.

The J gene is TRBJ2-1, the V gene TRBV20-1; 7 bases align to TRBD2. This TCR was recovered from a girl aged 2 to 10 in good health. The material sequenced was blood. The CDR3 loop reads CSARPPAGVLLFF. For the CDR3, the DNA is TGCAGTGCTAGACCCCCGGCGGGGGTCCTGTTGTTCTTC.